This T cell receptor (beta chain) was profiled in a study of blood T cell repertoires in COVID-19 (dated by TCRdb to about 2020). In terms of the full investigation: The collaborator samples originated in the United States, Italy and Spain and spanned the acute and convalescent phases of COVID-19. The dataset comprised deeply sampled blood TCRbeta repertoires from subjects exposed to, actively infected with, or recovered from COVID-19. Samples were obtained from the ongoing ImmuneRACE study (first 160 participants) and from 1,200 or so subjects provided by 6 global collaborators. Where HLA class I and class II types were available, the types were taken from metadata supplied by the sample provider, not from assay-based typing. Sample metadata almost always included a de-identified subject ID, COVID-19 status, age in years and sex. The repertoires were made available in a free public database intended to serve as a resource for research on the immune response to SARS-CoV-2. The prospective study material was composed of cDNA or gDNA derived from T cells, B-cell-depleted T cells, or PBMCs. Results and caveats for the whole study, not just this receptor: The amount of clinical and demographic metadata varied by source and participant and was provided uncurated.

In the prospective study, participants were about 18 to 89 years old, resided in under 30 geographic areas of the United States, and were enrolled through a virtual design. In the prospective study, cohorts were assigned on the basis of participant-reported clinical history obtained from a screening survey and a study questionnaire. Each participant in the prospective study had whole blood, serum and a nasopharyngeal or oropharyngeal swab collected by mobile phlebotomists. Over a roughly 2-month period, participants in the prospective study had the option of providing additional blood draws and questionnaires. Before DNA extraction, prospective study blood samples were shipped either frozen or at room temperature. About this clone: Its antigen is not yet known. No much larger clone is present one base from it, and per-base qualities are unavailable.

The CDR3 numbers 12 residues from cysteine through phenylalanine. The only DNA kept is the CDR3, 36 bases in frame from the first base. Between the V and J ends, shortened by 8 bases and 8 bases respectively, the junction contains 15 bases. TCRbeta CDR3 regions were amplified from genomic DNA using the immunoSEQ Assay, a bias-controlled multiplex PCR. The published analysis was carried out like this. The number of nucleated cells in each sample was estimated by amplification of reference gene primers within the assay. Sequence reads were collapsed and filtered to measure the absolute abundance of every unique TCRbeta CDR3 rearrangement. For each sample, productive Simpson clonality was calculated as the square root of Simpson's diversity index over productive rearrangements. TCRdb took this table from immuneACCESS and kept in-frame rearrangements with V and J called. Such tables lack part of the clones; where checked against another copy, unresolved V genes explain under half of the gap, and the rest is unexplained. V, J and clone size derive from that table, while D and trimming were established from the DNA sequence. The sample table shows approximately 260,000 clones, and about 88% are seen once. The top ten clonotypes cover 4.1% of the sample.

This TCR derives from a man younger than 40 with acute COVID-19. The sequencing input was PBMCs or T cells enriched from blood (not recorded which). The V gene is TRBV12-3 or TRBV12-4 and the J gene is TRBJ1-2; TRBD1 is possibly the D segment (6 matching bases). In nucleotide form, the sequence is TGTGCCAGCGCACAGGGTAATCGAGGCTACACCTTC. The resulting protein is CASAQGNRGYTF.